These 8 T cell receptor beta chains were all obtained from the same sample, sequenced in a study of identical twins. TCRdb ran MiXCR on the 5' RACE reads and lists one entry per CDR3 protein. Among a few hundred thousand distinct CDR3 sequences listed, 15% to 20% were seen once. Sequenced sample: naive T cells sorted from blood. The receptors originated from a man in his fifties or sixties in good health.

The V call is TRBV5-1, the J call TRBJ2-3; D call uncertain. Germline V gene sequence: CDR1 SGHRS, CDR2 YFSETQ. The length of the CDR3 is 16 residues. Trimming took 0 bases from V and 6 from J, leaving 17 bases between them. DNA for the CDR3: TGCGCCAGCAGCTTGGTGGTCCAAAGGCCCACGGATACGCAGTATTTT. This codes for CASSLVVQRPTDTQYF.

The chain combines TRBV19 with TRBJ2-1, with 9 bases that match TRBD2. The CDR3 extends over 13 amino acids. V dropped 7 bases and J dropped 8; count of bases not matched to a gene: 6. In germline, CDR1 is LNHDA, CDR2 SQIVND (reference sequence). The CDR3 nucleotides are TGTGCCAGTACGCGGCGGGAGGGCTATGAGCAGTTCTTC. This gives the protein CASTRREGYEQFF. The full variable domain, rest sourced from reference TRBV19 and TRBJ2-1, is DGGITQSPKYLFRKEGQNVTLSCEQNLNHDAMYWYRQDPGQGLRLIYYSQIVNDFQKGDIAEGYSVSREKKESFPLTVTSAQKNPTAFYLCASTRREGYEQFFGPGTRLTVL.

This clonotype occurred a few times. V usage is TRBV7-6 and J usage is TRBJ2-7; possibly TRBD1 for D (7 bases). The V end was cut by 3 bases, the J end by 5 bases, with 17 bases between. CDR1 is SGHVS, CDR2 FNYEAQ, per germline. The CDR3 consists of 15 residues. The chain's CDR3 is CASSFTTGERDEQYF. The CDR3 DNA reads TGTGCCAGCAGCTTTACAACAGGGGAGCGGGACGAGCAGTACTTC. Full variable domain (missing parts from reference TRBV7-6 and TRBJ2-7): GAGVSQSPRYKVTKRGQDVALRCDPISGHVSLYWYRQALGQGPEFLTYFNYEAQQDKSGLPNDRFSAERPEGSISTLTIQRTEQRDSAMYRCASSFTTGERDEQYFGPGTRLTVT.

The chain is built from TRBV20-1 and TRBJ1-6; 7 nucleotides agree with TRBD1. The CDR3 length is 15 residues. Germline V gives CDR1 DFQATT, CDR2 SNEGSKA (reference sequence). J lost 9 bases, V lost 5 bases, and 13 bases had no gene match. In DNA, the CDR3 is TGCAGTGCTCAACAGGGGCGCCCAAAGCCTTCACCCCTCCACTTT. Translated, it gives CSAQQGRPKPSPLHF.

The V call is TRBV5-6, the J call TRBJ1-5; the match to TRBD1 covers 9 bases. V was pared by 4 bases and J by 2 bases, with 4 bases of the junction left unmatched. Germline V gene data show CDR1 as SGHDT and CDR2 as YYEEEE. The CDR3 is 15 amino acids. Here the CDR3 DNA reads TGTGCCAGCAGCAGGACAGGGGCTGGCAATCAGCCCCAGCATTTT. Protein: CASSRTGAGNQPQHF.

CDR3 loop: CASSYPAGTGPSYEQYF. For the CDR3, the DNA is TGTGCCAGCAGTTACCCCGCAGGGACAGGTCCCTCCTACGAGCAGTACTTC. V usage is TRBV6-2 or TRBV6-3 and J usage is TRBJ2-7; 8 bases align to TRBD1. Germline loops: CDR1 MNHEY, CDR2 SVGEGT. The CDR3 length is 17 residues. After removal of 2 bases from V and 0 bases from J, the junction contained 9 bases not matched to a gene.

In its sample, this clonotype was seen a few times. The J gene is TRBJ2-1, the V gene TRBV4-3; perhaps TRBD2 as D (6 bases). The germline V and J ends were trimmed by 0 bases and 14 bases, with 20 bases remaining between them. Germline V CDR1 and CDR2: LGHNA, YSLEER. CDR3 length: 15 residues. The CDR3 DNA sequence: TGCGCCAGCAGCCAAGATCCCGGCTTTGGCGGGAAAGAGTTCTTC. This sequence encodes CASSQDPGFGGKEFF.

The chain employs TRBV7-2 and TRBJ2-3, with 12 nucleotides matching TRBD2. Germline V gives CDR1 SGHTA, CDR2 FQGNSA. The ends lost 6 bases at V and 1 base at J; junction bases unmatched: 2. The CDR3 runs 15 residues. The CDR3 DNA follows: TGTGCCAGCAGACTAGCGGGAGGCCGCACAGATACGCAGTATTTT. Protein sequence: CASRLAGGRTDTQYF.